The present T cell receptor (beta chain) was sequenced within a study of blood T cell repertoires in COVID-19. Across the whole study: Acute and convalescent COVID-19 specimens originated in the United States, Italy and Spain. PBMCs, B-cell-depleted T cells, or T cells provided the cDNA or gDNA that made up the material.

Data came from immunoSEQ multiplex PCR; TCRdb stores just in-frame clones and leaves some out. Counted here are 250,000 to 350,000 clones, approximately 88% occurring once; the ten biggest clones make up approximately 9%. Germline V gives CDR1 MNHEY, CDR2 SVGAGI. The ends lost 4 bases at V and 3 bases at J; junction bases unmatched: 0. The CDR3 covers 13 residues. In this sample, this clone turned up a few times. The clonotype originates from a woman younger than 30 who had recovered from COVID-19. The rearrangement joins TRBV6-5 to TRBJ1-1; 9 nucleotides line up with TRBD1. Sequenced material: PBMCs or T cells enriched from blood (not recorded which). The CDR3 loop is CASSWTGDTEAFF. The CDR3 coding sequence is TGTGCCAGCAGTTGGACAGGGGACACTGAAGCTTTCTTT.